These 13 T cell receptor beta chains were all obtained from the same sample, sequenced in a study of human T cells and chemical hapten exposure. TCRdb re-called the RACE reads through MiXCR, storing one row per CDR3 protein. This repertoire shows just over 95,000 distinct CDR3 sequences, roughly 27% found once; its top ten account for around a tenth. This sample's time point: patch test 3, about 24 weeks after DPC sensitization. Described treatment: therapeutic diphenylcyclopropenone sensitization with weekly scalp DPC. This sample comprised whole blood, obtained in connection with sensitization to the hapten diphenylcyclopropenone (DPC). These receptors all come from a man aged 40-50 years with alopecia areata. Some clones in this sample may be carry-over from other donors' samples.

Here the CDR3 reads CASSLETEAFF. CDR3 sequence (DNA): TGTGCCAGCAGTTTAGAGACTGAAGCTTTCTTT. The chain joins TRBV12-3 or TRBV12-4 to TRBJ1-1; the D is unclear. The CDR3 totals 11 residues. With 1 base removed from V and 5 bases from J, the gap between germline ends came to 2 bases.

The chain carries TRBV7-9 and TRBJ2-3; 12 bases map to TRBD1. Germline CDR1 is SEHNR and CDR2 is FQNEAQ (reference sequence). The junction had 5 bases not matched to a gene; V was cut back by 1 base and J by 6 bases. This CDR3 comprises 16 residues. The CDR3 nucleotides are TGTGCCAGCAGCTTAGGGGACAGGGGGCGATGGGATACGCAGTATTTT. Protein: CASSLGDRGRWDTQYF.

V and J are TRBV2 and TRBJ1-5, with a tentative D call TRBD1 (5 bases). Germline V gene lookup returns CDR1 SNHLY and CDR2 FYNNEI. V gave up 8 bases and J gave up 6 bases, with 17 bases separating them. CDR3 size: 14 residues. For the CDR3, the DNA is TGTGCCAGCGACGGAACAGGTGGTAGTCAGCCCCAGCATTTT. This translates into CASDGTGGSQPQHF.

The chain combines TRBV6-5 with TRBJ1-6; tentative D call: TRBD1 (6 bases). Between the trimmed V and J ends, which lost 6 bases and 7 bases, there was a span of 19 bases. This CDR3 region has 16 residues. Germline CDR1 and CDR2: MNHEY and SVGAGI. CDR3 bases: TGTGCCAGCAGGCAACAGGGCGTAGTTGGGAATTCACCCCTCCACTTT. Translated: CASRQQGVVGNSPLHF.

This clonotype was seen a handful of times. This chain connects TRBV7-9 to TRBJ2-1; no definite D call. This CDR3 region has 12 residues. The germline V gene encodes CDR1 SEHNR and CDR2 FQNEAQ (reference sequence). V dropped 2 bases and J dropped 6 bases, with 5 bases sitting between them. The DNA of the CDR3 is TGTGCCAGCAGCTTACAGACCAATGAGCAGTTCTTC. This codes for CASSLQTNEQFF.

This clonotype has a handful of counts. The chain carries TRBV28 and TRBJ2-4; D ambiguous. V was cut by 6 bases and J by 0 bases, with 12 bases left in between. Germline assignment: CDR1 MDHEN and CDR2 SYDVKM. This CDR3 has 15 amino acids. The DNA of the CDR3 is TGTGCCAGCAGCCCCGGGCCACTAGCCAAAAACATTCAGTACTTC. It translates to CASSPGPLAKNIQYF.

The chain employs TRBV9 and TRBJ2-7, with TRBD2 identical over 15 bases. The CDR3 loop spans 16 amino acids. In germline, CDR1 is SGDLS, CDR2 YYNGEE. The J segment lost 4 bases and the V segment lost 3 bases, leaving 5 bases of the junction unmatched. As DNA, the CDR3 is TGTGCCAGCAGCGCCGGGACTAGCGGGGGGCAATACGAGCAGTACTTC. This sequence encodes CASSAGTSGGQYEQYF. Together with reference TRBV9 and TRBJ2-7, the CDR3 gives the full variable domain: DSGVTQTPKHLITATGQRVTLRCSPRSGDLSVYWYQQSLDQGLQFLIQYYNGEERAKGNILERFSAQQFPDLHSELNLSSLELGDSALYFCASSAGTSGGQYEQYFGPGTRLTVT.

This clonotype was observed a few times. The rearrangement uses TRBV29-1 and TRBJ2-5, with D possibly TRBD1 on 5 matching bases. With 3 bases removed from V and 5 bases from J, the gap between germline ends came to 10 bases. CDR1 is SQVTM, CDR2 ANQGSEA, per germline. The CDR3 is 12 residues long. In nucleotides, the CDR3 is TGCAGCGTTGAGCAGGGCCGGGAGACCCAGTACTTC. Translating it yields CSVEQGRETQYF.

The gene calls are TRBV7-2 and TRBJ1-1; D remains unclear. The germline V gene has CDR1 SGHTA and CDR2 FQGNSA. The V gene lost 1 base and the J gene lost 1 base, with 22 bases spanning the gap. The CDR3 spans 19 residues. Written as DNA, the CDR3 is TGTGCCAGCAGCTTAGGGTATGGGCGGACGCAGTCAACGAACACTGAAGCTTTCTTT. Protein sequence: CASSLGYGRTQSTNTEAFF.

The rearrangement joins TRBV27 to TRBJ1-1; D gene ambiguous. V was shortened by 4 bases and J by 5 bases, with 14 bases between the two germline ends. The germline gives CDR1 MNHEY, CDR2 SMNVEV (reference sequence). This CDR3 region has 14 residues. The CDR3 loop is CASSSGDLGTEAFF. The DNA for the CDR3 is TGTGCCAGCAGTTCGGGCGATTTAGGGACTGAAGCTTTCTTT.

V usage is TRBV20-1 and J usage is TRBJ2-1; TRBD2 aligns across 13 bases. The CDR3 is made up of 16 amino acids. The germline V gene has CDR1 DFQATT and CDR2 SNEGSKA (reference sequence). V was pared by 3 bases and J by 4 bases, with 6 bases of the junction left unmatched. The CDR3 region has the DNA TGCAGTGCTAGCGGACTAGCGGGGGCCCTTTACAATGAGCAGTTCTTC. This translates into CSASGLAGALYNEQFF.

This clonotype was detected a few times. The CDR3 loop is CASSPQGKETQYF. The CDR3 coding sequence is TGTGCCAGCTCACCACAGGGGAAAGAGACCCAGTACTTC. The chain combines TRBV18 with TRBJ2-5; possible D gene TRBD1, 5 bases. Germline values: CDR1 KGHSH, CDR2 LQKENI. The CDR3 is 13 amino acids. V gave up 1 base and J gave up 3 bases, with 6 bases separating them. Based on the CDR3 plus reference TRBV18 and TRBJ2-5, the full variable domain is NAGVMQNPRHLVRRRGQEARLRCSPMKGHSHVYWYRQLPEEGLKFMVYLQKENIIDESGMPKERFSAEFPKEGPSILRIQQVVRGDSAAYFCASSPQGKETQYFGPGTRLLVL.

In this sample, this clonotype turned up a few times. This chain connects TRBV6-4 to TRBJ2-3; weak D call: TRBD2 (6 bases). The CDR3 covers 13 residues. The germline V gene encodes CDR1 MRHNA and CDR2 SNTAGT. V shed 4 bases and J shed 5 bases, with 10 bases lying between them. CDR3 nucleotides: TGTGCCAGCAGTGTTGACGGGGGAGATACGCAGTATTTT. Encoded protein: CASSVDGGDTQYF.